The rows below give T cell receptor beta chains drawn from one sample of a study of identical twins. TCRdb used MiXCR to reprocess the 5' RACE reads, holding one entry per CDR3 protein. This sample has hundreds of thousands of distinct CDR3 sequences, with approximately 9% found just once. These records were also assigned to another study, of yellow fever vaccine responses in identical twins.

The source material was PBMCs. The origin of the receptors is a woman between 18 and 30 years old in good health. CDR3s include the opening cysteine and the closing phenylalanine or tryptophan. A D gene is named only where the DNA matches it firmly. Rows may omit the clone size; those that give it use once, few, many or a size class.

>NA|few|TRBJ1-6|TRBV7-9
TGTGCCAGCAGCCCCCAGCCGGCAGCGGCGAATTCACCCCTCCACTTT
CASSPQPAAANSPLHF
>TRBD2|few|TRBJ2-1|TRBV29-1
TGCAGCGCCCGGGTGGGACTAGCGGGATTAAATGAGCAGTTCTTC
CSARVGLAGLNEQFF
>NA|few|TRBJ2-1|TRBV5-1
TGCGCCAGCAGCTCCTCGGGGGGACATGCTTACAATGAGCAGTTCTTC
CASSSSGGHAYNEQFF
>TRBD2|many|TRBJ2-7|TRBV5-6
TGTGCCAGCAGCCACGGGACTAGCGGCTACGAGCAGTACTTC
CASSHGTSGYEQYF
>NA|few|TRBJ1-1|TRBV2
TGTGCCAGCAGTGCCCTCGGGTTCGACACTGAAGCTTTCTTT
CASSALGFDTEAFF
>NA|few|TRBJ2-7|TRBV20-1
TGCAGTGCTAGAGTACCCCGTCTACAGGGTACTAGCTCCTACGAGCAGTACTTC
CSARVPRLQGTSSYEQYF
>NA|NA|TRBJ2-3|TRBV6-1
TGTGCCAGCAGTGTTTCAACGTTGGACCCCAGCGACCTTTTT
CASSVSTLDPSDLF
>NA|NA|TRBJ2-7|TRBV6-1
TGTGCCAGCAGCCCAGTCCCCTGGGACTCCTACGAGCAGTACTTC
CASSPVPWDSYEQYF
>NA|NA|TRBJ2-3|TRBV29-1
TGCAGCGGCCTCACAAGCATTCCCACAGATACGCAGTATTTT
CSGLTSIPTDTQYF
>NA|few|TRBJ1-1|TRBV12-3/TRBV12-4
TGTGCCAGCAGGTCAAGGTGGAACACTGAAGCTTTCTTT
CASRSRWNTEAFF
>TRBD1|NA|TRBJ1-2|TRBV20-1
TGCAGTGCGGCGCCCCCCGGGACAGGGGGCGGTGGCTACACCTTC
CSAAPPGTGGGGYTF
>NA|once|TRBJ2-2|TRBV6-5
TGTGCCAGCAGTTACATGGGGGGCGCGTCCGGGGAGCTGTTTTTT
CASSYMGGASGELFF
>NA|few|TRBJ2-3|TRBV29-1
TGCAGCGTTTCCTCTATGAATACGCAGTATTTT
CSVSSMNTQYF
>NA|NA|TRBJ2-1|TRBV5-4
TGTGCCAGCAGAGGATTACAGCCTTACCACAATGAGCAGTTCTTC
CASRGLQPYHNEQFF
>TRBD1|NA|TRBJ2-7|TRBV27
TGTGCCAGCCGGACAGGGGTAGTACGCGAGCAGTACTTC
CASRTGVVREQYF
>NA|many|TRBJ2-3|TRBV3-1
TGTGCCAGCAGCCAAGTCACAGATACGCAGTATTTT
CASSQVTDTQYF
>NA|many|TRBJ1-3|TRBV5-1
TGCGCCAGCAGCTTGGCCGGAGGGTTGGACACCATATATTTT
CASSLAGGLDTIYF
>NA|many|TRBJ2-7|TRBV20-1
TGCAGTGCTAGAGGAGGGGAGTACGAGCAGTACTTC
CSARGGEYEQYF
>NA|many|TRBJ2-1|TRBV7-2
TGTGCCAGCAGCTTAGGGTTCGAGCAGTTCTTC
CASSLGFEQFF
>NA|NA|TRBJ2-5|TRBV28
TGTGCCAGCAGCGGTCAATGGGAGACCCAGTACTTC
CASSGQWETQYF
>NA|few|TRBJ2-7|TRBV29-1
TGCAGCGTTGAAGGTCTTGACGAGCAGTACTTC
CSVEGLDEQYF
>NA|NA|TRBJ1-6|TRBV5-1
TGCGCCAGCAGCTTGGCGGAAGGAAATTCACCCCTCCACTTT
CASSLAEGNSPLHF
>NA|NA|TRBJ2-7|TRBV4-3
TGCGCCAGCAGCCCCCGGAGAGGGCAAGAGCAGTACTTC
CASSPRRGQEQYF
>TRBD2|many|TRBJ2-3|TRBV29-1
TGCAGCGTTGACTCGGTAGCGGGAGATATGTTTTCCACAGATACGCAGTATTTT
CSVDSVAGDMFSTDTQYF
>TRBD1|many|TRBJ1-5|TRBV20-1
TGCAGTGCTAGGCGGACAGGGCTTTCCAATCAGCCCCAGCATTTT
CSARRTGLSNQPQHF